Listed here are 10 T cell receptor beta chains from one sample, sequenced in a study of stem cell transplantation in POMP-related autoinflammatory disease. Repertoires were generated with immunoSEQ multiplex PCR, while TCRdb's copy carries only in-frame clones and drops some. Found here are about 26,000 clones, more than 75% of them singletons; the top ten hold around 2.4%. The input for sequencing was CD4+ T cells from PBMCs, taken before stem cell transplantation. These receptors all come from a human donor with POMP-related autoinflammation and immune dysregulation (PRAID).

Regarding this clone: Other nucleotide sequences from this sample produce the same CDR3. V usage is TRBV7-9 and J usage is TRBJ2-3; D is uncertain. Germline loops: CDR1 SEHNR, CDR2 FQNEAQ (reference sequence). The germline V and J ends were trimmed by 4 bases and 2 bases, with 1 base remaining between them. This CDR3 contains 11 residues. The CDR3 DNA reads as TGTGCCAGCAGCTCCACAGATACGCAGTATTTT. Its protein is CASSSTDTQYF.

The rearrangement uses TRBV5-1 and TRBJ1-2; 10 bases map to TRBD1. The length of the CDR3 is 17 residues. Per germline, CDR1 SGHRS and CDR2 YFSETQ. The trim removed 4 bases at V and 4 bases at J, leaving 13 bases unmatched. The CDR3 coding sequence is TGCGCCAGCAGCACTAGGGGACAGGGGTCTTTATCCTATGGCTACACCTTC. Translated, it gives CASSTRGQGSLSYGYTF.

The chain joins TRBV19 to TRBJ1-5; TRBD1 might be the D (6 bases). CDR1 is LNHDA, CDR2 SQIVND, per germline (reference sequence). The CDR3 consists of 16 residues. V was shortened by 3 bases and J by 3 bases, with 15 bases between the two germline ends. The CDR3 DNA reads as TGTGCCAGTAGTATGGTCTGGACAGTAGTCAATCAGCCCCAGCATTTT. It encodes CASSMVWTVVNQPQHF.

V gene TRBV27 combines with J gene TRBJ2-1; TRBD1 matches 8 bases. Germline V gives CDR1 MNHEY, CDR2 SMNVEV (reference sequence). Germline trimming cut 7 bases from V and 7 bases from J; bases unmatched to any gene: 12. The CDR3 has 15 amino acids. CDR3 coding DNA: TGTGCCAGCAATTCCCTCGGGCAGGGGGCGAATGAGCAGTTCTTC. The encoded protein is CASNSLGQGANEQFF.

The chain is built from TRBV7-3 and TRBJ2-1; 9 bases fit TRBD2. Germline V gene sequence: CDR1 SGHTA, CDR2 FQGTGA. The length of the CDR3 is 14 residues. The trim removed 6 bases at V and 3 bases at J, leaving 3 bases unmatched. The CDR3 spells CASRQAGGYNEQFF. The CDR3 region has the DNA TGTGCCAGCAGGCAAGCGGGAGGCTACAATGAGCAGTTCTTC.

The gene calls are TRBV19 and TRBJ2-6; D uncertain. Trimming cost V 9 bases and J 3 bases, with 9 bases left between them. Germline-derived CDR1 and CDR2 are LNHDA and SQIVND (reference sequence). The CDR3 loop spans 13 amino acids. CDR3 coding DNA: TGTGCCAGCCAGGTATTTGGGGCCAACGTCCTGACTTTC. Amino acid sequence: CASQVFGANVLTF.

This rearrangement joins TRBV5-1 to TRBJ2-5; TRBD2 matches 10 bases. V lost 0 bases and J lost 1; bases outside the gene matches: 3. Germline loops: CDR1 SGHRS, CDR2 YFSETQ. The CDR3 totals 16 residues. CDR3 DNA sequence: TGCGCCAGCAGCTTGGTAGCGGGGGGTCTCCAAGAGACCCAGTACTTC. Translated: CASSLVAGGLQETQYF.

CDR3 protein: CASSLGQVSNEQFF. CDR3 coding DNA: TGCGCCAGCAGCTTGGGACAGGTCAGCAATGAGCAGTTCTTC. This sequence joins TRBV5-1 and TRBJ2-1; perhaps TRBD1 as D (6 bases). Germline CDR1 is SGHRS and CDR2 is YFSETQ. The CDR3 extends over 14 amino acids. The V gene lost 0 bases and the J gene lost 6 bases, with 10 bases spanning the gap.

The rearrangement uses TRBV7-6 and TRBJ2-7; TRBD2 might be the D (6 bases). This CDR3 has 14 amino acids. CDR1 is SGHVS, CDR2 FNYEAQ, per germline. Trimming removed 5 bases at V and 7 bases at J, with 18 bases between. The CDR3 protein is CASSPWDSRGEQYF. In nucleotides, the CDR3 is TGTGCCAGCAGCCCGTGGGACTCCCGGGGGGAGCAGTACTTC.

J is TRBJ2-5 and V is TRBV28; 12 bases are a match to TRBD1. Per germline, CDR1 MDHEN and CDR2 SYDVKM. The CDR3 spans 15 residues. After removal of 6 bases from V and 6 bases from J, the junction contained 8 bases not matched to a gene. The CDR3 nucleotides read TGTGCCAGCAGAACCGGGACAGGGGGCGGGCAGACCCAGTACTTC. Protein sequence: CASRTGTGGGQTQYF.